The sequence of this T cell receptor (beta chain) was determined in a study of blood T cell repertoires in COVID-19 (dated by TCRdb to between 2020 and 2021). Regarding the study in general: Collaborator samples came from the United States, Italy and Spain and covered acute and convalescent phases of COVID-19. The material from the prospective study consisted of cDNA or gDNA derived from T cells, B-cell-depleted T cells, or PBMCs. The dataset comprised deeply sampled blood TCRbeta repertoires from subjects exposed to, actively infected with, or recovered from COVID-19. The repertoires were released in a freely available public database intended as a resource for research on the immune response to SARS-CoV-2. Samples came from the ongoing ImmuneRACE study (first 160 participants) plus 1,254 subjects from 6 global collaborators. Sample metadata almost always included a de-identified subject ID, COVID-19 status, age in years and sex. Where HLA class I and class II types were available, the types were taken from metadata supplied by the sample provider, not from assay-based typing.

The investigation overall reported the following: Clinical and demographic metadata were provided uncurated, with the amount varying by source and participant.

The immunoSEQ Assay, a bias-controlled multiplex PCR, was used to amplify TCRbeta CDR3 regions from genomic DNA. As for the authors' bioinformatics: The number of nucleated cells in each sample was estimated by amplification of reference gene primers within the assay. To quantify the absolute abundance of each unique TCRbeta CDR3 rearrangement, sequence reads were collapsed and filtered. For each sample, productive Simpson clonality was calculated as the square root of Simpson's diversity index across productive rearrangements. In TCRdb, the immuneACCESS table is reduced to in-frame sequences with V and J assigned. These tables do not hold every clone; where another copy was compared, an unresolved V gene accounts for under half, and the others remain unexplained. D and trimming come from the DNA, and the V and J calls and clone size come from that table. The sample records some 80,000 clones, about 88% of which are singletons. The top ten clonotypes cover 15% to 20% of the sample.

The collaborating institutions used their own protocols to collect whole blood in K2EDTA tubes. For TCRbeta analysis, collaborators shipped samples in one of three forms: frozen whole blood, isolated PBMCs, or DNA extracted from either of those sample types. Comment on this clone: The antigen it recognizes is unknown. No much larger clonotype is one base removed from it; base qualities were not supplied.

The junction shows trimming of 8 bases on V and 0 bases on J, plus 20 bases between the germline ends. The CDR3, cysteine through phenylalanine, is 16 amino acids long. This entry keeps only the CDR3 DNA: 48 bases, framed from base 1. CDR1 and CDR2, looked up from the germline V gene, are MDHEN and SYDVKM. The sequenced sample consisted of peripheral blood. This TCR was recovered from a human donor in a cohort sampled during active COVID-19. The V gene is TRBV28 and the J gene is TRBJ2-7; no D gene is confidently identified. The CDR3 reads CASELLLRILSYEQYF. The DNA sequence reads TGTGCCAGCGAGCTCCTCTTGCGGATACTCTCCTACGAGCAGTACTTC.